The clone carrying this T cell receptor beta chain is a singleton in its sample. As yet, its antigen is unknown. Around 30,000 T cell genomes (approximately 180 ng DNA) went into each sorted-subset replicate. The assay was immunoSEQ multiplex PCR, and TCRdb's table has in-frame clones only and misses some. In the table there are just over 2,000,000 clones, roughly 95% of which are singletons. The sample originates from a study of shared clonotypes between healthy human individuals. Whole-study context: Three CD4 naive, three CD4 memory, two CD8 naive and one CD8 memory plate were used per donor. Study conclusions and caveats: What naive subsets generally showed was a larger estimated richness than memory subsets showed.

Germline V gene data show CDR1 as SGHRS and CDR2 as YFSETQ. The ends were cut back, 6 bases at V and 7 bases at J, with 17 bases in the middle. This CDR3 has 13 amino acids. The material sequenced was naive CD4+ T cells sorted from blood. This sample's subset: CD45RA+ positively selected. The J gene is TRBJ2-7, the V gene TRBV5-1; D is uncertain. This sequence was found in a man between 18 and 29 years old in good health. CDR3: CASTLNSEGEQYF. The DNA of the CDR3 is TGCGCCAGCACCCTGAATAGTGAAGGGGAGCAGTACTTC.